This passage covers 17 T cell receptor beta chains from one sample sequenced in a study of PD-1 blockade in classical Hodgkin lymphoma. The table came from immunoSEQ multiplex PCR; TCRdb's copy has only in-frame clones and leaves some out. The sample records 90,000 to 95,000 clones, 80% to 90% being singletons. After autologous stem cell transplantation all patients relapsed, and prior brentuximab vedotin exposure differed between cohorts. The starting material was peripheral blood mononuclear cells (PBMCs), obtained before the second cycle of nivolumab. The receptors come from a human donor with classical Hodgkin lymphoma.

This rearrangement joins TRBV23-1 to TRBJ2-1, with 9 bases aligning to TRBD2. TRBV23-1 is classed as an ORF, of uncertain function. V lost 0 bases, J lost 3 bases, and 9 bases stayed unmatched. The CDR3 covers 18 residues. CDR3 nucleotide sequence: TGCGCCAGCAGTCAATCCTGGCGGGAGGGCCGGGTCTACAATGAGCAGTTCTTC. Protein: CASSQSWREGRVYNEQFF.

This clone was seen a single time. This chain connects TRBV23-1 to TRBJ2-5; D is uncertain. TRBV23-1 is labeled an ORF, and its function is uncertain. Deletions cut 11 bases from V and 2 bases from J, with 15 bases between. The CDR3 consists of 13 residues. The chain's CDR3 is CAGRDGAQETQYF. CDR3 DNA sequence: TGCGCCGGAAGAGATGGCGCGCAAGAGACCCAGTACTTC.

The chain uses TRBV28 and TRBJ2-3, with 9 bases matching TRBD2. This CDR3 is 15 amino acids long. Trimming removed 6 bases from V and 5 bases from J; junction bases left unmatched: 9. Germline V gene sequence: CDR1 MDHEN, CDR2 SYDVKM. The CDR3, as DNA: TGTGCCAGCAGCCCCGGGGGACTAGCCTTAGATACGCAGTATTTT. This gives the protein CASSPGGLALDTQYF.

This chain joins TRBV2 and TRBJ1-1; maybe TRBD1 (6 bases). This CDR3 has 15 residues. Germline assignment: CDR1 SNHLY and CDR2 FYNNEI. The germline V and J ends were trimmed by 7 bases and 1 base, with 16 bases remaining between them. The CDR3 DNA follows: TGTGCCAGCATGAGGGGGATGGGAGAGAACACTGAAGCTTTCTTT. Translating gives CASMRGMGENTEAFF.

The gene calls are TRBV6-5 and TRBJ2-5; D ambiguous. Trimming took 6 bases from V and 5 from J, leaving 10 bases between them. The V gene's germline CDR1 is MNHEY and CDR2 SVGAGI. CDR3 length equals 12 residues. The DNA for the CDR3 is TGTGCCAGCAGCTCCCTGCCTGAGACCCAGTACTTC. Translation gives CASSSLPETQYF.

The chain recombines TRBV5-4 with TRBJ1-1; no reliable D call. Germline V CDR1 and CDR2: SGHNT, YYREEE (reference sequence). The germline V and J ends were trimmed by 0 bases and 5 bases, with 11 bases remaining between them. The CDR3 is 14 amino acids. The CDR3 spells CASSLAQDWTEAFF. As DNA, the CDR3 is TGTGCCAGCAGCTTGGCCCAAGATTGGACTGAAGCTTTCTTT.

This chain links TRBV7-2 with TRBJ2-7; 10 bases fit TRBD2. J was trimmed by 2 bases and V by 1 base; bases with no gene match: 5. The germline V gene has CDR1 SGHTA and CDR2 FQGNSA. The CDR3 spans 16 residues. The CDR3 DNA follows: TGTGCCAGCAGCTTAGAGCGGAGCGGGGGGGCCTACGAGCAGTACTTC. It is translated as CASSLERSGGAYEQYF.

The gene calls are TRBV28 and TRBJ1-1; D unresolved. V dropped 8 bases and J dropped 1 base, with 17 bases sitting between them. The CDR3 loop spans 15 amino acids. Germline CDR1 and CDR2: MDHEN and SYDVKM. The CDR3 coding sequence is TGTGCCAGCCTACCACCCGACCTCCCGAACACTGAAGCTTTCTTT. This codes for CASLPPDLPNTEAFF.

This sequence joins TRBV9 and TRBJ1-5, with a possible D match to TRBD1 (6 bases). V dropped 4 bases and J dropped 2 bases, with 16 bases sitting between them. The CDR3 has 16 amino acids. CDR1 SGDLS and CDR2 YYNGEE come from the germline V gene. CDR3 nucleotide sequence: TGTGCCAGCAGCTCGACAGGCGGAGGTGGCAATCAGCCCCAGCATTTT. The encoded protein is CASSSTGGGGNQPQHF.

The genes are TRBV28 and TRBJ2-5; D is unresolved. Germline loops: CDR1 MDHEN, CDR2 SYDVKM. CDR3 length: 14 residues. V dropped 6 bases and J dropped 0 bases, with 11 bases sitting between them. The CDR3 here is CASSTRLNQETQYF. The CDR3 DNA is TGTGCCAGCAGCACCCGACTGAACCAAGAGACCCAGTACTTC.

V gene TRBV5-6 combines with J gene TRBJ2-7; D is unclear. The CDR3 consists of 13 residues. V dropped 6 bases and J dropped 0 bases, with 10 bases sitting between them. The germline V gene has CDR1 SGHDT and CDR2 YYEEEE. CDR3 sequence reads: CASKYSSSYEQYF. The CDR3 region has the DNA TGTGCCAGCAAGTACTCGAGCTCCTACGAGCAGTACTTC.

V is TRBV5-4 and J is TRBJ2-7; TRBD1 or TRBD2 may be the D gene (7 bases each). The germline V gene encodes CDR1 SGHNT and CDR2 YYREEE (reference sequence). Trimming pared 4 bases from V and 3 bases from J, leaving 17 bases between. The CDR3 spans 15 residues. CDR3 loop: CASSDGGGGLYEQYF. For the CDR3, the DNA is TGTGCCAGCAGCGACGGGGGAGGGGGCCTCTACGAGCAGTACTTC. Combining the CDR3 with reference TRBV5-4 and TRBJ2-7 gives the whole variable domain ETGVTQSPTHLIKTRGQQVTLRCSSQSGHNTVSWYQQALGQGPQFIFQYYREEENGRGNFPPRFSGLQFPNYSSELNVNALELDDSALYLCASSDGGGGLYEQYFGPGTRLTVT.

The J gene is TRBJ2-7, the V gene TRBV5-6, with TRBD1 matching over 7 bases. V shed 0 bases and J 0 bases; nucleotides not matched to a gene: 0. Germline-derived CDR1 and CDR2 are SGHDT and YYEEEE. This CDR3 comprises 14 residues. The CDR3 here is CASSLGQGSYEQYF. CDR3 nucleotide sequence: TGTGCCAGCAGCTTGGGACAGGGCTCCTACGAGCAGTACTTC.

V gene TRBV28 combines with J gene TRBJ2-1, with D possibly matching TRBD2 (5 bases). The germline V gene encodes CDR1 MDHEN and CDR2 SYDVKM. Between the trimmed V and J ends, which lost 1 base and 8 bases, there was a span of 12 bases. The length of the CDR3 is 14 residues. The CDR3 DNA reads TGTGCCAGCAGTTTATCGGGAAGGGCGGATGAGCAGTTCTTC. Translating it yields CASSLSGRADEQFF.

The table lists this clone with a few counts. This chain connects TRBV19 to TRBJ2-1; no clear D. Trimming stripped 7 bases from V and 2 bases from J, with 9 bases between. CDR1 and CDR2 from the germline V gene are LNHDA and SQIVND (reference sequence). This CDR3 is built from 13 residues. This CDR3 is CASMAETYNEQFF. CDR3 DNA sequence: TGTGCCAGTATGGCGGAAACCTACAATGAGCAGTTCTTC.

This chain links TRBV7-9 with TRBJ2-7, with 9 bases matching TRBD1. V trimming: 7 bases; J trimming: 2 bases; junction bases outside the gene matches: 6. The germline V gene has CDR1 SEHNR and CDR2 FQNEAQ (reference sequence). The CDR3 covers 14 residues. The CDR3 DNA reads TGTGCCAGCATGGAGGACAGGGGAACCTACGAGCAGTACTTC. Residues: CASMEDRGTYEQYF.

The chain combines TRBV9 with TRBJ2-1; D may be TRBD1 (6 bases). The V end lost 0 bases, the J end lost 3 bases, and 10 bases lay between the germline ends. There are 15 residues in the CDR3. Looked up from germline, CDR1 is SGDLS and CDR2 is YYNGEE. CDR3 bases: TGTGCCAGCAGCGTAGACAGGGTTGGCTACAATGAGCAGTTCTTC. It is translated as CASSVDRVGYNEQFF.